This entry is about one T cell receptor beta chain. Deletions cut 5 bases from V and 4 bases from J, with 17 bases between. Germline lookup yields CDR1 SSHAT and CDR2 FNYEAQ (reference sequence). This CDR3 has 16 amino acids. This specimen belongs to a study of early T cells in non-severe SARS-CoV-2 infection. Individual cDNA molecules received unique molecular identifiers. One entry per CDR3 protein, called by TCRdb with MiXCR from the 5' RACE reads. The data show around 55,000 distinct CDR3 sequences, approximately 15% seen once. The sequence was collected from an adult who was a healthcare worker with PCR-confirmed SARS-CoV-2 infection or an uninfected control (not recorded which). This material consisted of whole blood, taken at baseline. The chain combines TRBV7-7 with TRBJ2-2, with D perhaps being TRBD1 or TRBD2 (6 bases each). CDR3 nucleotides: TGTGCCAGCAGCCCAATTGGCGGGACAATCACCGGGGAGCTGTTTTTT. Protein product: CASSPIGGTITGELFF. The complete variable domain, with remaining parts taken from reference TRBV7-7 and TRBJ2-2, reads GAGVSQSPRYKVTKRGQDVTLRCDPISSHATLYWYQQALGQGPEFLTYFNYEAQPDKSGLPSDRFSAERPEGSISTLTIQRTEQRDSAMYRCASSPIGGTITGELFFGEGSRLTVL.